This T cell receptor beta chain comes out of a study of technical replicates of blood from a few donors. Data came from immunoSEQ multiplex PCR; TCRdb stores just in-frame clones and leaves some out. Among under 110,000 clones listed, roughly 95% were seen once. Germline CDR1 reads LGHNA; CDR2 reads YNFKEQ. J lost 8 bases, V lost 3 bases, and 12 bases had no gene match. The CDR3 sequence is 16 residues long. This clone was observed a single time. The sample taken for sequencing was T cells isolated from PBMCs. V usage is TRBV4-2 and J usage is TRBJ2-4, with 8 bases aligning to TRBD1. The TCR originated in a human donor in good health. DNA of the CDR3: TGTGCCAGCAGCCAGGAAAGACAGGGGTCGAGATACATTCAGTACTTC. It codes for CASSQERQGSRYIQYF.